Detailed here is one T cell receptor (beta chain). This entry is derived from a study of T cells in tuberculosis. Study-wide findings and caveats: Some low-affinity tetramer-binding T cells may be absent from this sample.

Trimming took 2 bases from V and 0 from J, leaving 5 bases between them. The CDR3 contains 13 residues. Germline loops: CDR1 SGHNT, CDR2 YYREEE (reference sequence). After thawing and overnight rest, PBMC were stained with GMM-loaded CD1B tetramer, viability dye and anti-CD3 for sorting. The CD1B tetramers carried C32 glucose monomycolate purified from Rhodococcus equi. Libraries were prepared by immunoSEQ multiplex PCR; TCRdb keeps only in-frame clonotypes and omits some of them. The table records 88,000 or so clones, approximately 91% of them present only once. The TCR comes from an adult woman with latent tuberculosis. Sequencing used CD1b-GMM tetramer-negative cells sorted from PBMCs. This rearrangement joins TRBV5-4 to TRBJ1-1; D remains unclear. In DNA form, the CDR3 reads TGTGCCAGCAGCTTAGAGGTGAACACTGAAGCTTTCTTT. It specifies CASSLEVNTEAFF.